A selection of T cell receptor beta chains follows, all from one sample in a study of T cell responses to AZD1222 COVID-19 vaccine. The repertoire was sequenced with immunoSEQ multiplex PCR; TCRdb's copy has only in-frame clones and lacks some. The data show about 140,000 clones, about 92% seen once. Sequenced material: peripheral blood, taken 28 days after the second AZD1222 dose. Receptors originate from an adult who received the AZD1222 COVID-19 vaccine. CDR3s include the opening cysteine and the closing phenylalanine or tryptophan. A D gene is named only where the DNA matches it firmly. Some rows mark clone size as missing; the rest say once, few, many or name a class of expanded clone.

V gene	D gene	J gene	clone size	CDR3 protein	CDR3 DNA
TRBV7-2	TRBD2	TRBJ2-6	.	CASSLVAGDSGANVLTF	TGTGCCAGCAGCTTGGTAGCGGGGGACTCTGGGGCCAACGTCCTGACTTTC
TRBV28	TRBD1	TRBJ1-4	.	CASSLPDLGTGRKLFF	TGTGCCAGCAGTTTACCAGACCTCGGGACAGGGAGAAAACTGTTTTTT
TRBV7-3	TRBD2	TRBJ2-5	.	CASSMTSRETQYF	TGTGCCAGCAGCATGACTAGCAGGGAGACCCAGTACTTC
TRBV5-6	.	TRBJ2-3	.	CASSLSSYTQYF	TGTGCCAGCAGCTTAAGCAGTTATACGCAGTATTTT
TRBV2	TRBD1	TRBJ1-5	.	CASTAGQGNQPQHF	TGTGCCAGCACCGCGGGACAGGGGAATCAGCCCCAGCATTTT
TRBV6-2/TRBV6-3	TRBD2	TRBJ2-1	once	CASSYRLAGSANEQFF	TGTGCCAGCAGTTACAGACTAGCGGGATCTGCTAATGAGCAGTTCTTC
TRBV6-5	.	TRBJ1-1	.	CASSPGLRGTEAFF	TGTGCCAGCAGTCCAGGGTTGCGGGGAACTGAAGCTTTCTTT
TRBV28	TRBD1	TRBJ1-1	.	CASRKDRALGTEAFF	TGTGCCAGCAGAAAAGACAGGGCTTTAGGCACTGAAGCTTTCTTT
TRBV9	TRBD1	TRBJ2-5	.	CASSQWDRVETQYF	TGTGCCAGCAGCCAATGGGACAGGGTAGAGACCCAGTACTTC
TRBV11-2	.	TRBJ1-1	.	CASSPGLWGGNTEAFF	TGTGCCAGCAGCCCAGGACTATGGGGAGGGAACACTGAAGCTTTCTTT
TRBV19	TRBD1	TRBJ2-1	.	CASSPAGQGAANEQFF	TGTGCCAGTAGTCCGGCGGGGCAGGGGGCAGCCAATGAGCAGTTCTTC
TRBV5-5	.	TRBJ2-7	.	CASSYTGSTYEQYF	TGTGCCAGCAGCTATACCGGGAGTACCTACGAGCAGTACTTC
TRBV6-4	.	TRBJ1-5	few	CATAPQGGNQPQHF	TGTGCAACAGCTCCACAGGGCGGCAATCAGCCCCAGCATTTT
TRBV27	.	TRBJ2-1	.	CASSLSRMDYNEQFF	TGTGCCAGCAGTTTATCGAGGATGGACTACAATGAGCAGTTCTTC
TRBV6-5	TRBD1	TRBJ2-4	.	CASKVWGQGFDIQYF	TGTGCCAGCAAGGTATGGGGACAGGGCTTCGACATTCAGTACTTC
TRBV6-6	TRBD1	TRBJ2-7	once	CASTQSVWTGEAAQRSSYEQYF	TGTGCCAGCACTCAATCCGTTTGGACAGGGGAGGCCGCTCAACGGAGCTCCTACGAGCAGTACTTC
TRBV15	.	TRBJ1-6	.	CATSSKRNSPLHF	TGTGCCACCAGCTCAAAGAGGAATTCACCCCTCCACTTT
TRBV6-5	.	TRBJ1-5	.	CASRESQRGNQPQHF	TGTGCCAGCAGAGAGTCCCAGAGGGGCAATCAGCCCCAGCATTTT
TRBV6-5	.	TRBJ2-1	.	CASTKRVDEQFF	TGTGCCAGCACCAAGAGGGTCGATGAGCAGTTCTTC
TRBV7-8	TRBD1	TRBJ1-1	.	CASSSRTGLFTEAFF	TGTGCCAGCAGCTCCCGGACAGGGCTGTTCACTGAAGCTTTCTTT
TRBV7-9	TRBD1	TRBJ1-6	.	CASSLARQGSPLHF	TGTGCCAGCAGCTTAGCGAGACAGGGATCACCCCTCCACTTT
TRBV24-1	TRBD1	TRBJ1-1	.	CATRGTGLNTEAFF	TGTGCCACCAGAGGGACAGGCCTGAACACTGAAGCTTTCTTT
TRBV6-5	TRBD1	TRBJ1-5	.	CASAGTETQPQHF	TGTGCCAGCGCCGGGACAGAGACTCAGCCCCAGCATTTT
TRBV7-6	.	TRBJ2-1	few	CASSPFDARASNEQFF	TGTGCCAGCAGCCCTTTCGACGCGAGGGCCTCAAATGAGCAGTTCTTC
TRBV7-3	TRBD2	TRBJ2-6	.	CASSANLAGTSGANVLTF	TGTGCCAGCAGCGCCAATCTAGCGGGGACCTCAGGGGCCAACGTCCTGACTTTC